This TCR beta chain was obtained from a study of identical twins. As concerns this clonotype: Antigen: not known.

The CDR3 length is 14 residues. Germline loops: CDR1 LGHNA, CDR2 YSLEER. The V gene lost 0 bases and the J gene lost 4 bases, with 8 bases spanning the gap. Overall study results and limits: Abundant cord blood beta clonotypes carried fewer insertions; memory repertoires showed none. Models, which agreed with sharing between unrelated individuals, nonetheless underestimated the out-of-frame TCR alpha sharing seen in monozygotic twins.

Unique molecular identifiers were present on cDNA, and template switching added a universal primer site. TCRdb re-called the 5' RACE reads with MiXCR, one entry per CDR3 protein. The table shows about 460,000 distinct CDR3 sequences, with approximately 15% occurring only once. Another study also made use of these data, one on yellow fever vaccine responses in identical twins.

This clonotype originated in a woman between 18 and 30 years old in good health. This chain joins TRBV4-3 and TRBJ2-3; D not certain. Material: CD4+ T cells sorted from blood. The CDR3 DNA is TGCGCCAGCAGCCAAGAGGGCTCGGCAGATACGCAGTATTTT. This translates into CASSQEGSADTQYF.